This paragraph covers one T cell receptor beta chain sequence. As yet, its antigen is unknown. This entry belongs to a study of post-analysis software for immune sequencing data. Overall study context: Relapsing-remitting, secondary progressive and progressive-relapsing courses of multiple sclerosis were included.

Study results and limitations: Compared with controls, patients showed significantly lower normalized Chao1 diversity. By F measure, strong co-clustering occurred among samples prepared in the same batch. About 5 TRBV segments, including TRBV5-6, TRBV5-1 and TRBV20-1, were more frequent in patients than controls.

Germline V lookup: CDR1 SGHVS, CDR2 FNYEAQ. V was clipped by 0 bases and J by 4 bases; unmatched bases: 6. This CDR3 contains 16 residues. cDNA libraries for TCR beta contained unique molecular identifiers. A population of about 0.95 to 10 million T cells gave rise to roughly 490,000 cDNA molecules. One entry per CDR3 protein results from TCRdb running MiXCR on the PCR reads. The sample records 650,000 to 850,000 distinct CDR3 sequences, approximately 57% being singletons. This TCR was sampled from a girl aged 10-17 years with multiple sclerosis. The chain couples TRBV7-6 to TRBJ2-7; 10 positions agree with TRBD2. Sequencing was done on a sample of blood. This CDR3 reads CASSLAEVAGGYEQYF. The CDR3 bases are TGTGCCAGCAGCTTAGCGGAGGTAGCGGGAGGTTACGAGCAGTACTTC.